The clone carrying this T cell receptor beta chain showed up just a few times. Germline V gene sequence: CDR1 LGHNA, CDR2 YSLEER. V was pared by 1 base and J by 4 bases, with 11 bases between. The CDR3 covers 15 residues. The record originates from a study of T cells in Graves' hyperthyroidism and ophthalmopathy. RNA transcripts served as the template for amplifying TCR beta CDR3 regions. When the TCR CDR3 underwent first-round RT-PCR, the HTBI primer set was used. TCRdb redid the calling of the multiplex PCR reads with MiXCR, one entry per CDR3 protein. Of 490,000 or so distinct CDR3 sequences listed, 22% are singletons. Ophthalmopathy cases met thresholds of Clinical Activity Score at least 3, NOSPECS grade at least 4 and duration under 3 months.

The clonotype comes from a woman in her seventies with Graves' ophthalmopathy. This chain uses TRBV4-3 with TRBJ1-5; D ambiguous. The source material was blood. The CDR3 sequence is CASSQGSSGNQPQHF. The CDR3 DNA reads as TGCGCCAGCAGCCAAGGCAGCTCTGGGAATCAGCCCCAGCATTTT.